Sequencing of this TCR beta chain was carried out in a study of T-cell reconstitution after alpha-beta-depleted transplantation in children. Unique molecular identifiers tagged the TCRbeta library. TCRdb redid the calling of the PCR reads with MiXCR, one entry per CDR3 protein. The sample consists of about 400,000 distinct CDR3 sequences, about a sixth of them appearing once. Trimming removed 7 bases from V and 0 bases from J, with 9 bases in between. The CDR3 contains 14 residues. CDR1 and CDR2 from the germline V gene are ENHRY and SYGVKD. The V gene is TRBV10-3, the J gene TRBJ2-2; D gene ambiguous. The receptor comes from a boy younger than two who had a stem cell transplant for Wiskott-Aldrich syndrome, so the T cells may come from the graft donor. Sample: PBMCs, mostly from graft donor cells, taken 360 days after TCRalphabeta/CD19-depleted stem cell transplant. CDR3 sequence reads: CAIKGSANTGELFF. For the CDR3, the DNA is TGTGCCATCAAAGGTTCTGCGAACACCGGGGAGCTGTTTTTT.